This TCR beta chain was identified in a study of graft-versus-host responses after intestinal transplantation. Whole-study context: In this cohort, recipients had multivisceral, liver-intestinal, or isolated intestinal transplants. General study results and limits: The marrow of recipients harbored GvH clones, and ileum or blood showed some of them first. When patients had graft-donor T cell macrochimerism, their allografts held high graft-versus-host to host-versus-graft clonal ratios.

Clones were sequenced by immunoSEQ multiplex PCR, and TCRdb holds only the in-frame ones, with some missing. Counted here are 130,000 to 150,000 clones, about nine tenths occurring once; the ten biggest clones make up 0.19%. With respect to this clone: Its antigen remains unidentified.

Trimming cost V 1 base and J 2 bases, with 10 bases left between them. The CDR3 is 15 residues long. The germline V gene encodes CDR1 SGHKS and CDR2 YYEKEE (reference sequence). The source of this sequence is a human donor who received an intestinal transplant. This specimen was unstimulated CD4+ T cells sorted from spleen or lymph node cells, taken before intestinal transplant. This chain uses TRBV5-5 with TRBJ1-3; D is uncertain. The CDR3: CASSLRWSPGNTIYF. For the CDR3, the DNA is TGTGCCAGCAGCTTGCGATGGAGCCCTGGAAACACCATATATTTT. The full variable domain, with the rest looked up from reference TRBV5-5 and TRBJ1-3, is DAGVTQSPTHLIKTRGQQVTLRCSPISGHKSVSWYQQVLGQGPQFIFQYYEKEERGRGNFPDRFSARQFPNYSSELNVNALLLGDSALYLCASSLRWSPGNTIYFGEGSWLTVV.